Below, 18 T cell receptor beta chains from the same sample are listed, as sequenced in a study of cytomegalovirus exposure and HLA in healthy donors. This PCR relied on a set of 60 Vbeta primers and 13 Jbeta primers. Generated by immunoSEQ multiplex PCR, the TCRdb table keeps only in-frame clones and is missing some. The sample comprises 150,000 to 200,000 clones, 73% of which are singletons, and about 5.4% rests with the top ten. Sequencing was carried out using PBMCs. These receptors all come from a young woman in good health and CMV-seropositive.

This chain joins TRBV5-1 and TRBJ2-2; D remains ambiguous. From germline, CDR1 is SGHRS and CDR2 YFSETQ. This CDR3 spans 15 amino acids. Trimming shortened V by 2 bases and J by 0 bases, and 8 bases separated the two germline ends. The CDR3 here is CASSLGRTNTGELFF. The CDR3 DNA sequence: TGCGCCAGCAGCTTAGGCAGGACGAACACCGGGGAGCTGTTTTTT.

This chain connects TRBV5-4 to TRBJ2-2, with D perhaps TRBD1 (6 bases). The CDR3 sequence is 15 residues long. The germline gives CDR1 SGHNT, CDR2 YYREEE (reference sequence). Trimming left V 5 bases short and J 1 base short, with 12 bases between. The CDR3 sequence is CASSRPGENTGELFF. The CDR3 bases are TGTGCCAGCAGTAGGCCAGGGGAGAACACCGGGGAGCTGTTTTTT.

V and J are TRBV4-1 and TRBJ2-1; TRBD2 matches at 13 bases. Germline loops: CDR1 MGHRA, CDR2 YSYEKL. The trim removed 0 bases at V and 8 bases at J, leaving 7 bases unmatched. The CDR3 consists of 17 residues. The CDR3 loop reads CASSQESGLAGLDEQFF. The CDR3 nucleotides are TGCGCCAGCAGCCAAGAATCGGGACTAGCGGGGCTCGATGAGCAGTTCTTC.

The chain employs TRBV7-8 and TRBJ1-1, with D perhaps TRBD1 (5 bases). The CDR3 is 13 amino acids. V dropped 1 base and J dropped 4 bases, with 7 bases sitting between them. Germline values: CDR1 SGHVS, CDR2 FQNEAQ. CDR3 DNA sequence: TGTGCCAGCAGCTTAGACGGGGGCACTGAAGCTTTCTTT. Residues: CASSLDGGTEAFF.

The chain couples TRBV5-4 to TRBJ2-1; the match to TRBD2 covers 9 bases. Losses at the gene ends were 1 base for V and 9 bases for J; bases not matched to a gene: 8. The CDR3 covers 15 residues. The V gene's germline CDR1 is SGHNT and CDR2 YYREEE (reference sequence). For the CDR3, the DNA is TGTGCCAGCAGCTTGAAGTCTAGCGGGGAACCTGAGCAGTTCTTC. Translation gives CASSLKSSGEPEQFF.

The chain carries TRBV7-2 and TRBJ1-5, with TRBD1 as a possible D gene (5 bases). V was pared by 5 bases and J by 5 bases, with 13 bases between. The germline V gene has CDR1 SGHTA and CDR2 FQGNSA. The CDR3 covers 14 residues. The CDR3 loop reads CASSPPGLHQPQHF. The CDR3 nucleotides are TGTGCCAGCAGCCCGCCGGGACTCCATCAGCCCCAGCATTTT.

Only one count was recorded for this clone. CDR3: CASSRSGGATDTQYF. In DNA form, the CDR3 reads TGCGCCAGCAGCCGTAGCGGGGGGGCGACAGATACGCAGTATTTT. This chain connects TRBV5-1 to TRBJ2-3, with 11 bases matching TRBD2. The CDR3 is 15 amino acids. The junction had 4 bases not matched to a gene; V was cut back by 4 bases and J by 3 bases. Germline lookup yields CDR1 SGHRS and CDR2 YFSETQ.

The chain combines TRBV27 with TRBJ2-7; TRBD2 aligns across 9 bases. This CDR3 has 15 residues. Per the germline V gene, CDR1 is MNHEY and CDR2 is SMNVEV (reference sequence). J gave up 6 bases and V 0 bases, and 6 bases lay outside the gene matches. The CDR3 protein is CASSLSGGGAGEQYF. The CDR3 coding sequence is TGTGCCAGCAGTTTATCAGGCGGGGGGGCCGGCGAGCAGTACTTC.

This clone was counted a few times. The chain couples TRBV7-2 to TRBJ2-7; D gene unclear. The CDR3 sequence is 14 residues long. CDR1 is SGHTA, CDR2 FQGNSA, per germline. Trimming took 5 bases from V and 2 from J, leaving 13 bases between them. The CDR3 DNA is TGTGCCAGCAGCCCCCAGGTCCCAACCTACGAGCAGTACTTC. Protein sequence: CASSPQVPTYEQYF. The full variable domain, completed using reference TRBV7-2 and TRBJ2-7, is GAGVSQSPSNKVTEKGKDVELRCDPISGHTALYWYRQSLGQGLEFLIYFQGNSAPDKSGLPSDRFSAERTGGSVSTLTIQRTQQEDSAVYLCASSPQVPTYEQYFGPGTRLTVT.

The chain employs TRBV11-2 and TRBJ2-2, with 10 bases that match TRBD2. The CDR3 extends over 16 amino acids. Trimming cost V 4 bases and J 0 bases; bases outside gene matches: 2. CDR1 is SGHAT, CDR2 FQNNGV, per germline. The CDR3, as DNA: TGTGCCAGCAGCTCAGCGGGGGGGACGAACACCGGGGAGCTGTTTTTT. This codes for CASSSAGGTNTGELFF.

This clone was seen only a few times. The chain combines TRBV19 with TRBJ2-7, with TRBD2 as a possible D gene (7 bases). Germline loops: CDR1 LNHDA, CDR2 SQIVND (reference sequence). The CDR3 runs to 15 residues. V lost 7 bases, J lost 3 bases, and 19 bases lay in between. As DNA, the CDR3 is TGTGCCAGTAAAACTGAGGGGGGGCCGGGCTACGAGCAGTACTTC. This gives the protein CASKTEGGPGYEQYF.

This clone turned up a few times. The CDR3 coding sequence is TGTGCCAGCAGCGTATGGGCAGGCCCAACAAATTCACCCCTCCACTTT. It translates to CASSVWAGPTNSPLHF. The chain combines TRBV9 with TRBJ1-6; D ambiguous. The germline CDR1 and CDR2 sequences are SGDLS and YYNGEE. V was trimmed by 1 base and J by 7 bases, leaving 15 bases between them. The CDR3 has 16 residues. Together with reference TRBV9 and TRBJ1-6, the CDR3 gives the full variable domain: DSGVTQTPKHLITATGQRVTLRCSPRSGDLSVYWYQQSLDQGLQFLIQYYNGEERAKGNILERFSAQQFPDLHSELNLSSLELGDSALYFCASSVWAGPTNSPLHFGNGTRLTVT.

V and J are TRBV7-3 and TRBJ1-6; D gene uncertain. The CDR3 contains 16 residues. The germline V gene encodes CDR1 SGHTA and CDR2 FQGTGA. The ends were cut back, 2 bases at V and 0 bases at J, with 8 bases in the middle. CDR3 residues: CASSLGGSSYNSPLHF. In DNA form, the CDR3 reads TGTGCCAGCAGCTTAGGTGGGAGCTCCTATAATTCACCCCTCCACTTT. Combining the CDR3 with reference TRBV7-3 and TRBJ1-6 gives the whole variable domain GAGVSQTPSNKVTEKGKYVELRCDPISGHTALYWYRQSLGQGPEFLIYFQGTGAADDSGLPNDRFFAVRPEGSVSTLKIQRTERGDSAVYLCASSLGGSSYNSPLHFGNGTRLTVT.

This clone has just a few counts. The V gene is TRBV4-3, the J gene TRBJ1-5, with D maybe TRBD1 (5 bases). Trimming left V 1 base short and J 2 bases short, with 18 bases between. The CDR3 runs 18 residues. Germline CDR1 is LGHNA and CDR2 is YSLEER. The CDR3: CASSQVTRGKIGNQPQHF. The CDR3 nucleotides read TGCGCCAGCAGCCAAGTTACGCGGGGGAAGATAGGCAATCAGCCCCAGCATTTT.

The rearrangement links TRBV11-2 to TRBJ2-1, with TRBD2 matching over 10 bases. Germline CDR1 reads SGHAT; CDR2 reads FQNNGV. CDR3 length: 14 residues. V was pared by 0 bases and J by 7 bases, with 0 bases of the junction left unmatched. The CDR3 nucleotides are TGTGCCAGCAGCTTAGAACTAGCGGGGAATGAGCAGTTCTTC. Its protein product is CASSLELAGNEQFF.

CDR3 coding DNA: TGTGCCAGCTCACCAGAACAGGGGGCTGGCAATCAGCCCCAGCATTTT. Residues: CASSPEQGAGNQPQHF. The chain links TRBV18 to TRBJ1-5; 9 bases are a match to TRBD1. CDR3 length equals 16 residues. The V segment lost 2 bases and the J segment 2 bases; nucleotides outside the gene matches: 4. CDR1 and CDR2 (germline): KGHSH, LQKENI.

The chain recombines TRBV19 with TRBJ1-6; D unclear. The CDR3 covers 15 residues. CDR1 and CDR2 (germline): LNHDA, SQIVND (reference sequence). V was trimmed by 1 base and J by 5 bases, leaving 9 bases between them. The CDR3 protein is CASSIVGRDNSPLHF. The CDR3 bases are TGTGCCAGTAGTATAGTGGGGAGAGATAATTCACCCCTCCACTTT. Supplemented by reference TRBV19 and TRBJ1-6, the full variable domain reads DGGITQSPKYLFRKEGQNVTLSCEQNLNHDAMYWYRQDPGQGLRLIYYSQIVNDFQKGDIAEGYSVSREKKESFPLTVTSAQKNPTAFYLCASSIVGRDNSPLHFGNGTRLTVT.

This clone has just a few counts. The rearrangement joins TRBV30 to TRBJ1-4, with a tentative D call TRBD1 (6 bases). Per germline, CDR1 GTSNPN and CDR2 SVGIG (reference sequence). The CDR3 has 16 amino acids. The V end lost 8 bases, the J end lost 5 bases, and 24 bases lay between the germline ends. Here the CDR3 reads CALLSGGPTPNEKLFF. Here the CDR3 DNA reads TGTGCCCTTTTGTCGGGGGGCCCCACCCCCAATGAAAAACTGTTTTTT. Full variable domain (missing parts from reference TRBV30 and TRBJ1-4): SQTIHQWPATLVQPVGSPLSLECTVEGTSNPNLYWYRQAAGRGLQLLFYSVGIGQISSEVPQNLSASRPQDRQFILSSKKLLLSDSGFYLCALLSGGPTPNEKLFFGSGTQLSVL.